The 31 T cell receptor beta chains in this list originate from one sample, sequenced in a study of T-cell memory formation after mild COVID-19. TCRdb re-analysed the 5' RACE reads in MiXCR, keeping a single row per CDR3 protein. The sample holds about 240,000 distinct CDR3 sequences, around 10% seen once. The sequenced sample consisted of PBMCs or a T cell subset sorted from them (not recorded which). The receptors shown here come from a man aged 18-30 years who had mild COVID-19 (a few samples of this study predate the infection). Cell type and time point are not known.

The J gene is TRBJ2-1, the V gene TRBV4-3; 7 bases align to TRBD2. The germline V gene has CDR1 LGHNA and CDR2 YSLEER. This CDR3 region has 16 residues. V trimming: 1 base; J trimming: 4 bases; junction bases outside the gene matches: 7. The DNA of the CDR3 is TGCGCCAGCAGCCAAGTAGCTTGGGAGGGATACAATGAGCAGTTCTTC. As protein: CASSQVAWEGYNEQFF.

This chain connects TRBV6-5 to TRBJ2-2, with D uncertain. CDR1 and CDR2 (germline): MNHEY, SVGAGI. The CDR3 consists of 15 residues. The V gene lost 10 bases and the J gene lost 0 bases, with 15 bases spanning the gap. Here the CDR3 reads CATASEFANTGELFF. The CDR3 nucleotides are TGTGCCACCGCCTCGGAGTTCGCGAACACCGGGGAGCTGTTTTTT.

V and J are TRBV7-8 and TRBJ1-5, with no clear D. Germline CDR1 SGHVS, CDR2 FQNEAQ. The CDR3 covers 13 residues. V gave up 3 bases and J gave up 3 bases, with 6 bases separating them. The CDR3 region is CASSFEPNQPQHF. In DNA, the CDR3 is TGTGCCAGCAGCTTTGAACCCAATCAGCCCCAGCATTTT.

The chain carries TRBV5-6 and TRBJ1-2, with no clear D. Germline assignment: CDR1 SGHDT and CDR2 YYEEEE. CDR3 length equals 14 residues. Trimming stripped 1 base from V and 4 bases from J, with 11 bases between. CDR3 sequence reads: CASSLTAKLYGYTF. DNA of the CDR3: TGTGCCAGCAGCTTGACGGCAAAGCTCTATGGCTACACCTTC. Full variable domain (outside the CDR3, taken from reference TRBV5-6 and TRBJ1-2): DAGVTQSPTHLIKTRGQQVTLRCSPKSGHDTVSWYQQALGQGPQFIFQYYEEEERQRGNFPDRFSGHQFPNYSSELNVNALLLGDSALYLCASSLTAKLYGYTFGSGTRLTVV.

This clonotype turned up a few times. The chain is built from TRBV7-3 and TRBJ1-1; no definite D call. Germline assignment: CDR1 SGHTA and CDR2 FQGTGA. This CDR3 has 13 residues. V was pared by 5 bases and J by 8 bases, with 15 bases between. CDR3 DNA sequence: TGTGCCAGCAGCATAGTGGGGTGGGGAGAAGCTTTCTTT. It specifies CASSIVGWGEAFF.

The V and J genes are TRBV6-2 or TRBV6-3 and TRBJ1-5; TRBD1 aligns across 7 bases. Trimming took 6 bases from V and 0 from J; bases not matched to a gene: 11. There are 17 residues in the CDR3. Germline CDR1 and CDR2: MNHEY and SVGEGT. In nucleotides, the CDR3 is TGTGCCAGCAGCCTAAGACCCGGGACAGATAGCAATCAGCCCCAGCATTTT. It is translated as CASSLRPGTDSNQPQHF.

CDR3 loop: CASSYSQLHEQFF. The CDR3 bases are TGTGCCAGCAGTTACTCCCAGCTCCATGAGCAGTTCTTC. The chain uses TRBV6-2 or TRBV6-3 and TRBJ2-1; D is unclear. V was clipped by 0 bases and J by 8 bases, with 8 bases between them. Germline values: CDR1 MNHEY, CDR2 SVGEGT. The CDR3 extends over 13 amino acids.

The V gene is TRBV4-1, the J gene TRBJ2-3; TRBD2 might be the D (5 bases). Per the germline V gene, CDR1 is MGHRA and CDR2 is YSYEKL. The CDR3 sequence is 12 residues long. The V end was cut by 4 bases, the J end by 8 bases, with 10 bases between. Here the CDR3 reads CASSLPRGTQYF. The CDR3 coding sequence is TGCGCCAGCAGCCTTCCCCGGGGTACGCAGTATTTT.

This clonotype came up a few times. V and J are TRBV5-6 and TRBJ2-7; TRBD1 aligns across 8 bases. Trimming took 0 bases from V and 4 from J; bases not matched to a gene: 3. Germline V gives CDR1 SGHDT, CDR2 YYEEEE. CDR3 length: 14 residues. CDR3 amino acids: CASSLGQGKYEQYF. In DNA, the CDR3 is TGTGCCAGCAGCTTGGGACAGGGGAAGTACGAGCAGTACTTC.

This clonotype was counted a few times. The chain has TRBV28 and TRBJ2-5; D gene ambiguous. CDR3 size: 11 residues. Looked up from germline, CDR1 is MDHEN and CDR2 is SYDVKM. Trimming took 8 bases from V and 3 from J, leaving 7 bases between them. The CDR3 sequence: CASQTEETQYF. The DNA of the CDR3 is TGTGCCAGCCAGACCGAAGAGACCCAGTACTTC.

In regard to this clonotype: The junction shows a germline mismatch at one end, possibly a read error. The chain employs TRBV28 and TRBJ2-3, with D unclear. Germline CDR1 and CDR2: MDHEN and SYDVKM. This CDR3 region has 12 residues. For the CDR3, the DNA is TGTGCCAGCAGTTTTGGCAGCTTCGCCCCCCAATTT. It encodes CASSFGSFAPQF.

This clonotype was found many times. The CDR3 spells CASSQLNPGLAKNIQYF. The CDR3 bases are TGCGCCAGCAGCCAATTGAATCCAGGGCTAGCCAAAAACATTCAGTACTTC. The rearrangement uses TRBV4-1 and TRBJ2-4; D might be TRBD1 (5 bases). Trimming removed 2 bases from V and 0 bases from J, with 14 bases in between. Germline-derived CDR1 and CDR2 are MGHRA and YSYEKL. The CDR3 is 17 amino acids.

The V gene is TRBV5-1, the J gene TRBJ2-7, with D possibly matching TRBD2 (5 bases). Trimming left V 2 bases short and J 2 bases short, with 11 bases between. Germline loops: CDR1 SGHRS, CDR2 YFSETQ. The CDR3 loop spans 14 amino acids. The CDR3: CASSFRGNPYEQYF. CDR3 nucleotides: TGCGCCAGCAGCTTTCGAGGGAATCCCTACGAGCAGTACTTC.

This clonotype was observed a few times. The CDR3 sequence: CACSIVGNTEAFF. The CDR3 coding sequence is TGTGCCTGTTCGATAGTGGGGAACACTGAAGCTTTCTTT. The rearrangement links TRBV12-3 or TRBV12-4 to TRBJ1-1, with D hard to call. V lost 11 bases and J 1 base, leaving 14 bases between the germline ends. The CDR3 runs 13 residues.

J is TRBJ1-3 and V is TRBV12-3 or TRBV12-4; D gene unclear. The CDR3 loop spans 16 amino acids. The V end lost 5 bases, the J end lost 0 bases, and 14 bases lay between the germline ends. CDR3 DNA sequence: TGTGCCAGCAGTCCTCCGGATAAATCCTCTGGAAACACCATATATTTT. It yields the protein CASSPPDKSSGNTIYF.

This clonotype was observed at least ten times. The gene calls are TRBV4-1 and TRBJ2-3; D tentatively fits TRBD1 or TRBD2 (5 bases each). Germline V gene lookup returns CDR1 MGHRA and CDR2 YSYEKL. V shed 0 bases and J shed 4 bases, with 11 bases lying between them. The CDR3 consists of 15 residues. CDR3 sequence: CASSQESSGPDTQYF. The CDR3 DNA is TGCGCCAGCAGCCAAGAATCCTCGGGACCAGATACGCAGTATTTT.

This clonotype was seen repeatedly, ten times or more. This CDR3 is CASSVGPDRETQYF. As DNA, the CDR3 is TGTGCCAGCAGCGTAGGACCCGATAGGGAGACCCAGTACTTC. The chain links TRBV9 to TRBJ2-5; D is unclear. The CDR3 runs 14 residues. From germline, CDR1 is SGDLS and CDR2 YYNGEE. The V gene lost 0 bases and the J gene lost 5 bases, with 11 bases spanning the gap.

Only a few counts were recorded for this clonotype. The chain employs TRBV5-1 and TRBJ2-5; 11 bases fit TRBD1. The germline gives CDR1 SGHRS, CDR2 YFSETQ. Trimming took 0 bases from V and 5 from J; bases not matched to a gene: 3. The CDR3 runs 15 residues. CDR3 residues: CASSLVGTGGETQYF. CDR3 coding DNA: TGCGCCAGCAGCTTGGTCGGGACAGGGGGTGAGACCCAGTACTTC. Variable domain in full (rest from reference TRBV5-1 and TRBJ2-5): KAGVTQTPRYLIKTRGQQVTLSCSPISGHRSVSWYQQTPGQGLQFLFEYFSETQRNKGNFPGRFSGRQFSNSRSEMNVSTLELGDSALYLCASSLVGTGGETQYFGPGTRLLVL.

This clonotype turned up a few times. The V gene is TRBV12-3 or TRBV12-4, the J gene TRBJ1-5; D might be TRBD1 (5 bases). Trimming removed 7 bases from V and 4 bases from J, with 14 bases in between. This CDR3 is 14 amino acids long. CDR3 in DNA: TGTGCCAGCACTTTGTGGGGGAGTAATCAGCCCCAGCATTTT. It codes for CASTLWGSNQPQHF.

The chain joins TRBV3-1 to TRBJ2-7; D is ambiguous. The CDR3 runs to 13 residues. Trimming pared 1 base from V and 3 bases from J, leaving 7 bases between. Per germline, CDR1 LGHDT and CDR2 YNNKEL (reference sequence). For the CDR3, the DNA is TGTGCCAGCAGCCAAGCCGCCTACTACGAGCAGTACTTC. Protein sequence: CASSQAAYYEQYF.

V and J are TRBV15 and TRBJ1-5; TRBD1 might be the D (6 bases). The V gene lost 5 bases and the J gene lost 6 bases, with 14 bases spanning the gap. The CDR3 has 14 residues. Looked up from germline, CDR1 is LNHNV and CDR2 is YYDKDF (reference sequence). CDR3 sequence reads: CATSGNRALQPQHF. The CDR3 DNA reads TGTGCCACCAGCGGCAACAGGGCCCTTCAGCCCCAGCATTTT.

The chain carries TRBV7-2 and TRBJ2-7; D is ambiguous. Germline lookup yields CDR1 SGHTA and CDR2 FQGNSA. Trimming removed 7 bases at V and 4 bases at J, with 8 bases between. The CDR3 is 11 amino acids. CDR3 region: CASTQAYEQYF. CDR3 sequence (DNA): TGTGCCAGCACCCAGGCGTACGAGCAGTACTTC. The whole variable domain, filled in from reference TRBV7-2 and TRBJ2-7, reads GAGVSQSPSNKVTEKGKDVELRCDPISGHTALYWYRQSLGQGLEFLIYFQGNSAPDKSGLPSDRFSAERTGGSVSTLTIQRTQQEDSAVYLCASTQAYEQYFGPGTRLTVT.

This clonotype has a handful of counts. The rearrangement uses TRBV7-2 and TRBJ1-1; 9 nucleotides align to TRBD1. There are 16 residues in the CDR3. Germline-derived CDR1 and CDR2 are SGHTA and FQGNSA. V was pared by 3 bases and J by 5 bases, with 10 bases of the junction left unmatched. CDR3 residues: CASSLDRGRLGTEAFF. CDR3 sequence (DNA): TGTGCCAGCAGCTTGGACAGGGGCCGTCTGGGGACTGAAGCTTTCTTT.

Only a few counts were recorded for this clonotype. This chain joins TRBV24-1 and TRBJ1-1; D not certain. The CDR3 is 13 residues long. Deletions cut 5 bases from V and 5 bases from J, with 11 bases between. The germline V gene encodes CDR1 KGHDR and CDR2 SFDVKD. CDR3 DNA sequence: TGTGCCACCAGTGCGAGGAGAGGGACTGAAGCTTTCTTT. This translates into CATSARRGTEAFF.

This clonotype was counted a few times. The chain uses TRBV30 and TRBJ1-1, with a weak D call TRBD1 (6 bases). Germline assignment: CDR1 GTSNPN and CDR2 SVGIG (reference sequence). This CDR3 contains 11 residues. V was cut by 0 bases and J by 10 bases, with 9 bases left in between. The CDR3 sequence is CAWSVQGIAFF. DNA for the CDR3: TGTGCCTGGAGTGTACAGGGAATAGCTTTCTTT.

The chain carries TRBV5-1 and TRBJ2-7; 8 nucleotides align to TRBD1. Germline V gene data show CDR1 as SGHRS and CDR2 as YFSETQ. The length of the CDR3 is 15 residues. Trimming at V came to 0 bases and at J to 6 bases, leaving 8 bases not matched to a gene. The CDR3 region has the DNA TGCGCCAGCAGCTTGGTCGACAGGGGTCTCTTCGAGCAGTACTTC. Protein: CASSLVDRGLFEQYF.

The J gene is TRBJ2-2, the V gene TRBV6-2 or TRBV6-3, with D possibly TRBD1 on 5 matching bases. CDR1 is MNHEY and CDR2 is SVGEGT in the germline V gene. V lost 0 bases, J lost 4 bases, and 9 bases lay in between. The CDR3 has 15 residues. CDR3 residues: CASSYSTRVTGELFF. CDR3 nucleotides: TGTGCCAGCAGTTACTCGACCAGGGTCACCGGGGAGCTGTTTTTT.

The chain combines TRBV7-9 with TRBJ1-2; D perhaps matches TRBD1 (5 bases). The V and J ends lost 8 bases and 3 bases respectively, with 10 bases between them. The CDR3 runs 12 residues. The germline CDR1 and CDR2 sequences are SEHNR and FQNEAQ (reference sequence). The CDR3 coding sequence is TGTGCCAGCGAGGGGTTGGACTATGGCTACACCTTC. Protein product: CASEGLDYGYTF.

DNA for the CDR3: TGTGCCAGCAGCAACAGAGCCTACGAGCAGTACGTC. Amino acid sequence: CASSNRAYEQYV. The J gene is TRBJ2-7, the V gene TRBV6-2 or TRBV6-3; D unresolved. The CDR3 covers 12 residues. V gave up 6 bases and J gave up 2 bases, with 8 bases separating them. Germline-derived CDR1 and CDR2 are MNHEY and SVGEGT.

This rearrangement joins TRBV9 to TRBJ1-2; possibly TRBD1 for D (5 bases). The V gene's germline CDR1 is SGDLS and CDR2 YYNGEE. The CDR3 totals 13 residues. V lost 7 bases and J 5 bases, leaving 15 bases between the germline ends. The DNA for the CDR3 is TGTGCCAGCGGGCGGGCGGGACCTTATGGCTACACCTTC. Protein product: CASGRAGPYGYTF.

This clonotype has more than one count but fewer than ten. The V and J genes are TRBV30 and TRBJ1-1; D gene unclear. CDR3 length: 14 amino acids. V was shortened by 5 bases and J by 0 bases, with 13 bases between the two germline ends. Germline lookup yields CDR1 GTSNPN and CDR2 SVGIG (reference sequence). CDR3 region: CAWVRGYMNTEAFF. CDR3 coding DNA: TGTGCCTGGGTACGAGGATACATGAACACTGAAGCTTTCTTT.